These T cell receptor beta chains were read from a single sample in a study of regulatory T cells in long-lasting Graves disease. TCRdb re-called the multiplex PCR reads with MiXCR, one entry per CDR3 protein. This sample yields 310,000 or so distinct CDR3 sequences, of which roughly 21% are seen a single time; over 25% belongs to the top ten. Specimen: peripheral blood mononuclear cells (PBMCs), collected when the disease was refractory, from a patient treated with antithyroid drugs. The source is a female donor with Graves disease. Both conserved end residues are part of each CDR3. The D gene is left open where the match is weak. Expanded clones get a size class; other rows say once, few or many, or leave the size out.

V,J,D,size,CDR3,DNA
TRBV12-3/TRBV12-4,TRBJ1-5,.,.,CASSPINQPQHF,TGTGCCAGCAGCCCAATAAATCAGCCCCAGCATTTT
TRBV5-5,TRBJ2-5,.,.,CASSYANQETQYF,TGTGCCAGCAGCTACGCAAACCAAGAGACCCAGTACTTC
TRBV27,TRBJ1-5,.,many,CASSFEANQPQHF,TGTGCCAGCAGTTTTGAGGCTAATCAGCCCCAGCATTTT
TRBV7-2,TRBJ2-7,.,many,CASSLAGADYEQYF,TGTGCCAGCAGCTTAGCGGGGGCAGACTACGAGCAGTACTTC
TRBV7-8,TRBJ1-5,.,many,CASSPSGAVFNQPQHF,TGTGCCAGCAGTCCGAGCGGGGCAGTCTTCAATCAGCCCCAGCATTTT
TRBV6-2/TRBV6-3,TRBJ2-7,.,many,CASSSRSNTGSYEQYF,TGTGCCAGCAGTTCAAGGTCCAATACAGGCTCCTACGAGCAGTACTTC
TRBV20-1,TRBJ1-5,.,few,CSASPSQGQAQPQHF,TGCAGTGCTAGTCCTTCGCAGGGGCAGGCTCAGCCCCAGCATTTT
TRBV28,TRBJ2-5,.,many,CASSSPATARETQYF,TGTGCCAGCAGTTCTCCCGCGACAGCCCGGGAGACCCAGTACTTC
TRBV5-1,TRBJ2-5,.,.,CASSRETQETQYF,TGCGCCAGCAGCCGGGAAACCCAAGAGACCCAGTACTTC
TRBV10-1,TRBJ1-5,.,few,CASSERGSAISNQPQHF,TGCGCCAGCAGTGAAAGGGGGTCGGCTATCAGCAATCAGCCCCAGCATTTT
TRBV5-1,TRBJ2-7,TRBD1,many,CASSSDRGMHEQYF,TGCGCCAGCAGCTCGGACAGGGGTATGCACGAGCAGTACTTC
TRBV2,TRBJ2-1,TRBD2,few,CASSSTSGRGNEQFF,TGTGCCAGTTCTTCGACTAGCGGGAGGGGGAATGAGCAGTTCTTC
TRBV7-2,TRBJ2-5,TRBD2,many,CASTVRGGQETQYF,TGTGCCAGCACCGTCCGGGGGGGCCAAGAGACCCAGTACTTC
TRBV6-2/TRBV6-3,TRBJ2-7,.,few,CASSYSEGEQYF,TGTGCCAGCAGTTATTCCGAAGGTGAGCAGTACTTC
TRBV7-9,TRBJ2-5,.,few,CASSLLSTYQETQYF,TGTGCCAGCAGCTTATTATCCACTTACCAAGAGACCCAGTACTTC
TRBV19,TRBJ1-2,TRBD1,few,CASSPRTGGGGYTF,TGTGCCAGTAGTCCCCGGACAGGGGGAGGTGGCTACACCTTC
TRBV29-1,TRBJ1-2,.,many,CSVAASNYGYTF,TGCAGCGTTGCAGCATCGAACTATGGCTACACCTTC
TRBV7-2,TRBJ2-5,TRBD2,.,CASSLTSGGGRETQYF,TGTGCCAGCAGCTTAACTAGCGGAGGGGGTAGGGAGACCCAGTACTTC
TRBV10-3,TRBJ1-1,.,few,CAIRHIENTDAFF,TGTGCCATCAGGCACATAGAGAACACTGATGCTTTCTTT
TRBV7-2,TRBJ2-5,.,many,CASSPRVGIQETQYF,TGTGCCAGCAGCCCGAGGGTGGGCATCCAAGAGACCCAGTACTTC
TRBV11-2,TRBJ2-7,.,many,CASSLGGVSGYEQYF,TGTGCCAGCAGCTTAGGAGGTGTATCTGGTTACGAGCAGTACTTC
TRBV7-3,TRBJ2-3,.,few,CASSSQLADTQYF,TGTGCCAGCAGCTCCCAGTTGGCAGATACGCAGTATTTT
TRBV19,TRBJ1-1,.,few,CASSIQAANTEAFF,TGTGCCAGTAGTATCCAGGCCGCAAACACTGAAGCTTTCTTT
TRBV6-2/TRBV6-3,TRBJ1-1,TRBD1,many,CASRGQEGVNTEAFF,TGTGCCAGCAGAGGACAGGAGGGTGTGAACACTGAAGCTTTCTTT
TRBV7-2,TRBJ2-3,TRBD2,.,CASSLRLRGGTDTQYF,TGTGCCAGCAGCTTACGTCTGCGGGGGGGCACAGATACGCAGTATTTT
TRBV28,TRBJ2-7,TRBD1,many,CASSPTWTGGGNEQYF,TGTGCCAGCAGTCCGACCTGGACAGGGGGCGGCAACGAGCAGTACTTC
TRBV5-5,TRBJ2-7,.,.,CASSWLGEQYF,TGTGCCAGCAGCTGGCTGGGGGAGCAGTACTTC
TRBV18,TRBJ2-5,TRBD1,.,CASSPGPGQGQGTQYF,TGTGCCAGCTCACCAGGGCCAGGACAGGGTCAAGGGACCCAGTACTTC
TRBV3-1,TRBJ2-6,.,.,CASVSFGGANVLTF,TGTGCCAGCGTTTCCTTCGGTGGGGCCAACGTCCTGACTTTC
TRBV14,TRBJ2-5,TRBD1,few,CASSPRTGVRETQYF,TGTGCCAGCAGCCCCCGGACAGGGGTTCGGGAGACCCAGTACTTC
TRBV11-2,TRBJ2-4,TRBD1,many,CASSHILGDRGRGNIQYF,TGTGCCAGCAGCCACATCCTAGGGGACAGGGGGCGCGGGAACATTCAGTACTTC
TRBV5-1,TRBJ2-2,.,.,CASSFGNTGELFF,TGCGCCAGCAGCTTTGGGAACACCGGGGAGCTGTTTTTT
TRBV7-9,TRBJ2-2,TRBD1,.,CASSSTRRTGFSRELFF,TGTGCCAGCAGCTCGACTCGTCGGACAGGATTTTCCAGGGAGCTGTTTTTT
TRBV3-1,TRBJ1-2,TRBD1,.,CASSQRDRAPNYGYTF,TGTGCCAGCAGCCAACGGGACAGAGCCCCTAACTATGGCTACACCTTC
TRBV12-3/TRBV12-4,TRBJ2-5,.,.,CASSHRVAGTQYF,TGTGCCAGCAGTCACAGGGTTGCAGGGACCCAGTACTTC
TRBV6-1,TRBJ1-1,.,many,CASSNSMAAEAFF,TGTGCCAGCAGTAATTCAATGGCAGCTGAAGCTTTCTTT
TRBV6-1,TRBJ1-2,.,.,CASKDSSYYVGYTF,TGTGCCAGCAAAGATTCCTCCTATTACGTGGGCTACACCTTC
TRBV27,TRBJ1-5,.,many,CASSLSHTNQPQHF,TGTGCCAGCAGTTTATCCCACACCAATCAGCCCCAGCATTTT
TRBV12-3/TRBV12-4,TRBJ2-7,.,many,CASSLEVLEDLPYEQYF,TGTGCCAGCAGTTTAGAGGTTTTAGAGGACCTGCCCTACGAGCAGTACTTC
TRBV3-1,TRBJ2-4,.,few,CASSQDYGWKNIQYF,TGTGCCAGCAGCCAAGATTACGGCTGGAAGAACATTCAGTACTTC
TRBV20-1,TRBJ2-5,TRBD2,many,CSARDLGREGLPGETQYF,TGCAGTGCTAGAGATCTAGGGCGGGAGGGCCTTCCCGGAGAGACCCAGTACTTC
TRBV6-1,TRBJ1-1,.,few,CASSGQYLNTEAFF,TGTGCCAGCAGCGGACAGTATTTGAACACTGAAGCTTTCTTT
TRBV28,TRBJ2-7,.,many,CASSFLDYSSYEQYF,TGTGCCAGCAGTTTTTTGGACTACAGCTCCTACGAGCAGTACTTC
TRBV2,TRBJ2-3,TRBD2,once,CASRVRGGRDTQYF,TGTGCCAGCAGGGTGCGGGGGGGCAGAGATACGCAGTATTTT
TRBV11-3,TRBJ1-1,.,.,CASSSGTLRTEAFF,TGTGCCAGCAGCTCAGGGACACTGAGGACTGAAGCTTTCTTT
TRBV12-3/TRBV12-4,TRBJ2-2,TRBD1,.,CASRSDRVGTGELFF,TGTGCCAGCAGGTCCGACAGGGTTGGCACCGGGGAGCTGTTTTTT
TRBV27,TRBJ1-1,TRBD1,many,CASRQGTGPQYTEAFF,TGTGCCAGCAGACAAGGGACAGGTCCTCAGTACACTGAAGCTTTCTTT
TRBV11-2,TRBJ1-3,.,few,CAGRPLAGNTIYF,TGTGCCGGACGGCCTCTCGCTGGAAACACCATATATTTT
TRBV5-1,TRBJ1-2,.,.,CASSVLQGAYGYTF,TGCGCCAGCAGCGTTCTACAGGGCGCCTATGGCTACACCTTC
TRBV20-1,TRBJ1-3,TRBD1,once,CSARDWRRGLYGNTIYF,TGCAGTGCTAGAGATTGGCGCAGGGGGCTGTATGGAAACACCATATATTTT
TRBV3-1,TRBJ1-5,.,many,CASSQGRQPQHF,TGTGCCAGCAGCCAAGGGAGGCAGCCCCAGCATTTT
TRBV9,TRBJ1-6,TRBD1,few,CASNPGQGLSPLHF,TGTGCCAGCAACCCGGGACAGGGGTTATCACCCCTCCACTTT
TRBV12-3/TRBV12-4,TRBJ1-1,TRBD1,many,CASSSTGARGNTEAFF,TGTGCCAGCAGTTCGACAGGGGCGCGGGGAAACACTGAAGCTTTCTTT